This record covers a single TCR beta chain. As yet, its antigen is unknown. The data were taken from a study of cytomegalovirus exposure and HLA in healthy donors. Regarding the study as a whole: High specificity and sensitivity for cytomegalovirus status were reported for the classifier. First-cohort TCR clusters were later found to tend to co-occur in the 120 or so validation repertoires.

Trimming removed 2 bases from V and 5 bases from J; junction bases left unmatched: 3. In germline, CDR1 is SEHNR, CDR2 FQNEAQ (reference sequence). There are 16 residues in the CDR3. Sequenced by immunoSEQ multiplex PCR; TCRdb stores in-frame clones only, minus some. The sample has 200,000 or so clones; around 88% are singletons. The sample was PBMCs. The chain combines TRBV7-9 with TRBJ2-2, with 12 nucleotides matching TRBD2. The clonotype comes from a woman in her late teens or twenties in good health and CMV-seronegative. CDR3 protein: CASSLLAGGLTGELFF. The CDR3 DNA reads TGTGCCAGCAGCTTACTAGCGGGAGGGCTAACCGGGGAGCTGTTTTTT.